The TCR beta chain described here comes from a study of CD8+CD57+ T cells in acquired aplastic anemia. About the study: CD4+ and CD8+ cells, once sorted, gave DNA averaging roughly 3 ug.

Before being chosen for sequencing, patients had shown CD8+CD57+ cell expansion by flow cytometry. The patients, all of them, had severe acquired aplastic anemia. Receipt of therapy had not occurred in any patient by the time of blood sampling. Regarding the study as a whole: Found in both controls and patients were around 30 CD8+ CDR3 sequences.

Profiles of TCR beta VDJ and CDR3 were generated from a genomic DNA template. TCRdb analysed the reads with MiXCR anew, one entry per CDR3 protein. The sample holds a few hundred thousand distinct CDR3 sequences, roughly 50% seen once. In germline, CDR1 is MNHNY, CDR2 SVGAGI (reference sequence). The CDR3 consists of 14 residues. Trimming pared 6 bases from V and 0 bases from J, leaving 11 bases between. For this clonotype: Its antigen is undetermined.

The sequence was collected from a human donor with aplastic anemia. The rearrangement joins TRBV6-6 to TRBJ1-2; D unclear. Sequencing was done on a sample of sorted CD4+, CD8+, or CD8+CD57+ T cells (not recorded which) from PBMCs. The CDR3, as DNA: TGTGCCAGCAGCAGAAAGGTTGCTAACTATGGCTACACCTTC. Its translation is CASSRKVANYGYTF.